A selection of T cell receptor beta chains follows, all from one sample in a study of blood T cell repertoires in COVID-19. Assay: immunoSEQ multiplex PCR; the TCRdb copy retains only in-frame clones and omits some. The sample shows under 250,000 clones, 70% to 90% of them seen only once. The sequencing input was PBMCs or T cells enriched from blood (not recorded which). These receptors were collected from a man younger than 40 with acute COVID-19. CDR3s include the opening cysteine and the closing phenylalanine or tryptophan.

j_gene: TRBJ1-2; v_gene: TRBV6-5; CDR3aa: CASRRDSATYGYTF
j_gene: TRBJ1-1; v_gene: TRBV11-2; CDR3aa: CASSSRGPNTEAFF
j_gene: TRBJ2-3; v_gene: TRBV29-1; CDR3aa: CSVSLAGGYTDTQYF
j_gene: TRBJ2-5; v_gene: TRBV7-6; CDR3aa: CASSLGGPGVETQYF
j_gene: TRBJ2-2; v_gene: TRBV6-1; CDR3aa: CASSLVSGVSGELFF
j_gene: TRBJ2-1; v_gene: TRBV5-4; CDR3aa: CASSYVGGTYNEQFF
j_gene: TRBJ1-1; v_gene: TRBV30; CDR3aa: CAWATGRVAFF
j_gene: TRBJ2-7; v_gene: TRBV7-6; CDR3aa: CASSLEAEDYEQYF
j_gene: TRBJ1-1; v_gene: TRBV27; CDR3aa: CASSPRGAGLGNTEAFF
j_gene: TRBJ1-2; v_gene: TRBV2; CDR3aa: CASGQGVSYGYTF
j_gene: TRBJ1-2; v_gene: TRBV6-5; CDR3aa: CASSYKRGNYGYTF
j_gene: TRBJ1-6; v_gene: TRBV6-5; CDR3aa: CASSYFLGQGILALHF
j_gene: TRBJ2-7; v_gene: TRBV27; CDR3aa: CASSLKPSGYEQYF
j_gene: TRBJ1-3; v_gene: TRBV29-1; CDR3aa: CSVEDQGGNTIYF
j_gene: TRBJ2-1; v_gene: TRBV19; CDR3aa: CASSRTSDNEQFF
j_gene: TRBJ1-6; v_gene: TRBV7-9; CDR3aa: CASSSFETPLHF
j_gene: TRBJ1-6; v_gene: TRBV4-2; CDR3aa: CASSQDIYNSPLHF
j_gene: TRBJ1-1; v_gene: TRBV18; CDR3aa: CASSPGHYEAFF
j_gene: TRBJ2-1; v_gene: TRBV5-6; CDR3aa: CASSFTSDDEQFF
j_gene: TRBJ2-4; v_gene: TRBV14; CDR3aa: CASSQASGGLRIQYF
j_gene: TRBJ1-4; v_gene: TRBV15; CDR3aa: CATSRHTGTGGEKLFF
j_gene: TRBJ1-1; v_gene: TRBV28; CDR3aa: CASGGTAMNTEAFF
j_gene: TRBJ2-7; v_gene: TRBV6-5; CDR3aa: CASRRGQVSYEQYF
j_gene: TRBJ2-4; v_gene: TRBV20-1; CDR3aa: CSASHGLAGERAKNIQYF
j_gene: TRBJ1-5; v_gene: TRBV30; CDR3aa: CAWSGSQGIYSNQPQHF
j_gene: TRBJ1-6; v_gene: TRBV12-3/TRBV12-4; CDR3aa: CASSSLDSPLHF
j_gene: TRBJ1-1; v_gene: TRBV7-9; CDR3aa: CASSLKGINTEAFF
j_gene: TRBJ2-3; v_gene: TRBV11-3; CDR3aa: CASSLLAGGVTDTQYF
j_gene: TRBJ2-3; v_gene: TRBV9; CDR3aa: CASSPSGGHTDTQYF
j_gene: TRBJ1-2; v_gene: TRBV10-2; CDR3aa: CASSEGSVWGYTF
j_gene: TRBJ2-2; v_gene: TRBV5-4; CDR3aa: CASSLYLASGELFF
j_gene: TRBJ2-1; v_gene: TRBV5-1; CDR3aa: CASSLVAVGSNEQFF
j_gene: TRBJ2-2; v_gene: TRBV10-3; CDR3aa: CAITPSGEGELFF
j_gene: TRBJ2-7; v_gene: TRBV7-3; CDR3aa: CASSVAGAPRYEQYF
j_gene: TRBJ2-3; v_gene: TRBV5-4; CDR3aa: CASSLEPIAGPTDTQYF